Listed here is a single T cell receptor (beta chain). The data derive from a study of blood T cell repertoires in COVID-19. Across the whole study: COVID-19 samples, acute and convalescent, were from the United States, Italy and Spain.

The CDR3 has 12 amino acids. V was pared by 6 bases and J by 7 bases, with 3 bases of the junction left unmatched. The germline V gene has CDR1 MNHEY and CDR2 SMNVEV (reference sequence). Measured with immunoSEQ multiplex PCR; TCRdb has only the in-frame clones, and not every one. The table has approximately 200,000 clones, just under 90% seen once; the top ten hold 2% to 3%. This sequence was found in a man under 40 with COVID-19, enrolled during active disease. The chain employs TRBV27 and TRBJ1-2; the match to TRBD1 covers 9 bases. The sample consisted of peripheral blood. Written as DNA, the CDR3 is TGTGCCAGCAGGACAGGGGGACTTGGCTACACCTTC. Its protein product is CASRTGGLGYTF.